Within the sample, the clone carrying this TCR beta chain is large (0.1 to 1%). Its matching antigen is unknown. TCRdb recomputed calls from the multiplex PCR reads with MiXCR, one row per CDR3 protein. The sample records about 24,000 distinct CDR3 sequences, around 68% being singletons. The V segment lost 2 bases and the J segment 8 bases; nucleotides outside the gene matches: 6. Germline assignment: CDR1 DFQATT and CDR2 SNEGSKA (reference sequence). This CDR3 has 14 residues. The data originate from a study of breast tumors, draining lymph nodes, adjacent tissues. Notes on the study in general: Findings are consistent with lymph node origin and intratumoral expansion of most tumor T cells. Compared with lymph nodes, tumors were less diverse; compared with nontumor tissue, more. Luminal-like breast cancer showed significantly greater tumor-nontumor repertoire similarity than basal-like breast cancer did.

The clonotype comes from a female donor with breast cancer. Some clones in this sample may be carry-over from other donors' samples. Sequences were obtained from tumor-adjacent breast tissue. The genes are TRBV20-1 and TRBJ1-6; 7 bases line up with TRBD1. CDR3 bases: TGCAGTGCTAGACGACAGGGACCGTATTCACCCCTCCACTTT. Encoded protein: CSARRQGPYSPLHF.